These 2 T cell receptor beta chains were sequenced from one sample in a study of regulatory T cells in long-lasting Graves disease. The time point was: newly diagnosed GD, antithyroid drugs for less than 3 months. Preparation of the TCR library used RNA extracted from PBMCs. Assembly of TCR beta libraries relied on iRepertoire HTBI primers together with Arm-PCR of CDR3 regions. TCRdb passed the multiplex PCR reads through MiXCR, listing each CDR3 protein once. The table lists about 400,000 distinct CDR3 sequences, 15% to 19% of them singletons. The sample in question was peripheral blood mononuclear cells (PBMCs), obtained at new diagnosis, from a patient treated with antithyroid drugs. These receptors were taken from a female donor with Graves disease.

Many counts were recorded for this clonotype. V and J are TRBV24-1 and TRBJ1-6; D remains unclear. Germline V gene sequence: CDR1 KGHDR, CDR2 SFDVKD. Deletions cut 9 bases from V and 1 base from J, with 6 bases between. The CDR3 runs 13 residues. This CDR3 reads CATSGSYNSPLHF. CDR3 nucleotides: TGTGCCACCTCGGGGTCCTATAATTCACCCCTCCACTTT.

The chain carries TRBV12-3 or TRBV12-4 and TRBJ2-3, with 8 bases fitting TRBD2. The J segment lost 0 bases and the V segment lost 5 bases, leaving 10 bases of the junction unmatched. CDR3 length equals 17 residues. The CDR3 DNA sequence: TGTGCCAGCAGTACGGGATTAGCGGGGACTAGCACAGATACGCAGTATTTT. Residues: CASSTGLAGTSTDTQYF.